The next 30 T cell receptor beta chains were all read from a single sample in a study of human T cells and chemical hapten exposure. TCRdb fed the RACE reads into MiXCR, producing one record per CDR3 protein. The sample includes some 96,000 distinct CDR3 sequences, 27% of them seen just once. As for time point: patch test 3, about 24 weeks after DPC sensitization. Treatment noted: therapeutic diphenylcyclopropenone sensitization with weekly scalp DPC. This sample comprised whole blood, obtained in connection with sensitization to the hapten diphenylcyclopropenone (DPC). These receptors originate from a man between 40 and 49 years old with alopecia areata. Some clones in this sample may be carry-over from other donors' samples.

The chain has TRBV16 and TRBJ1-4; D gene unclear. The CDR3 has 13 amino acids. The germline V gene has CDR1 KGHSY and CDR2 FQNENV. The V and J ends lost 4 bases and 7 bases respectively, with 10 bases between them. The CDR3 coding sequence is TGTGCCAGCAGCCCAGGAGGTTTTGAAAAACTGTTTTTT. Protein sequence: CASSPGGFEKLFF.

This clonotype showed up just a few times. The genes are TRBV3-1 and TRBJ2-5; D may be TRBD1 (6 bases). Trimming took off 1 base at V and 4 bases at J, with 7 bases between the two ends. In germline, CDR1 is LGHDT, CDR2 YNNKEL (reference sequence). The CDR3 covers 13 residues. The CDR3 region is CASSQGGRETQYF. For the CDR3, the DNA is TGTGCCAGCAGCCAAGGGGGGCGAGAGACCCAGTACTTC.

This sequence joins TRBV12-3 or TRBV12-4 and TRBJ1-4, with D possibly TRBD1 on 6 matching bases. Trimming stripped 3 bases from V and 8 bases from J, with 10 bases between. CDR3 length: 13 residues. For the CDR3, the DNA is TGTGCCAGCAGTTTCCGGGGGGGCGAAAAACTGTTTTTT. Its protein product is CASSFRGGEKLFF.

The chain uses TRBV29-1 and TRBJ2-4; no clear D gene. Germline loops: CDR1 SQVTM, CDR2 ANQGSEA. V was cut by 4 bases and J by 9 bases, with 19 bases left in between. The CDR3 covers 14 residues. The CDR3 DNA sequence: TGCAGCGTTGCGGTTAGCCAAGTGAGAAGCATTCAGTACTTC. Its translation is CSVAVSQVRSIQYF.

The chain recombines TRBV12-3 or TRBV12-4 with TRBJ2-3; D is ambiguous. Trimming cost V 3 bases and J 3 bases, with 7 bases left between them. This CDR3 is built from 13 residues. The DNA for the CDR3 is TGTGCCAGCAGTTTTGGGCGGACAGATACGCAGTATTTT. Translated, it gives CASSFGRTDTQYF.

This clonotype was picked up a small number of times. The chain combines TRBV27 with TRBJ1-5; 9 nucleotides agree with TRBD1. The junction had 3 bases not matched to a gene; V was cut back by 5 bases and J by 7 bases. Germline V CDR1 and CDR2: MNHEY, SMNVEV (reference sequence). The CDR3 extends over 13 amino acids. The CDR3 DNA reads TGTGCCAGCAGTAGGGACAGGGTCCAGCCCCAGCATTTT. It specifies CASSRDRVQPQHF.

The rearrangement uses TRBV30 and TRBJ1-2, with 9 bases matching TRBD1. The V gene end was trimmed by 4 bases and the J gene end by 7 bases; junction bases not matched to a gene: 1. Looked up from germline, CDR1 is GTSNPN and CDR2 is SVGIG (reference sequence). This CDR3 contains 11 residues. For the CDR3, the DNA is TGTGCCTGGACGACAGGGGGTGGCTACACCTTC. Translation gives CAWTTGGGYTF.

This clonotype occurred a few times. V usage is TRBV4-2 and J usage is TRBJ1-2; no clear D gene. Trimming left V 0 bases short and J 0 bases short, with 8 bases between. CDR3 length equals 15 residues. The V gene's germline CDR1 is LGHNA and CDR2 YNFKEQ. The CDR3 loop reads CASSQEGGSNYGYTF. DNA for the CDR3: TGTGCCAGCAGCCAAGAAGGAGGGTCTAACTATGGCTACACCTTC.

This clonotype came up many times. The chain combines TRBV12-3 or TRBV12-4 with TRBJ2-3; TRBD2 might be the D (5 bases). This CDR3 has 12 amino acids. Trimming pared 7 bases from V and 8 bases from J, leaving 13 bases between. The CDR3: CASTSGRGTQYF. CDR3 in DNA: TGTGCCAGCACCTCAGGACGGGGTACGCAGTATTTT.

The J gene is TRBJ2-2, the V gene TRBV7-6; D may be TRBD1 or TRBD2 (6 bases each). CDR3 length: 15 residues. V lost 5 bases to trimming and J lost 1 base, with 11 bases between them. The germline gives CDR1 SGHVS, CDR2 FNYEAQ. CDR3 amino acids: CASSLRGENTGELFF. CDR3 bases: TGTGCCAGCAGCCTAAGGGGGGAGAACACCGGGGAGCTGTTTTTT. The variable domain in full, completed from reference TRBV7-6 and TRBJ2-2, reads GAGVSQSPRYKVTKRGQDVALRCDPISGHVSLYWYRQALGQGPEFLTYFNYEAQQDKSGLPNDRFSAERPEGSISTLTIQRTEQRDSAMYRCASSLRGENTGELFFGEGSRLTVL.

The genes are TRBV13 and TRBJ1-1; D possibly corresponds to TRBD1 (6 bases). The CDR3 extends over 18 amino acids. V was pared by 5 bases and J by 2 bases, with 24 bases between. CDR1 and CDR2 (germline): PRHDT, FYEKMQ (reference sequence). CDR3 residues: CASSLNGALRGGNTEAFF. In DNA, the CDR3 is TGTGCCAGCAGCCTAAATGGGGCCCTTCGAGGGGGTAACACTGAAGCTTTCTTT.

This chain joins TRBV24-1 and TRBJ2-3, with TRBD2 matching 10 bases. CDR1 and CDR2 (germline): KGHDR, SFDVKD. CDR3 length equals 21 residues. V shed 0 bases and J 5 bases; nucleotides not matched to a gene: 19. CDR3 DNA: TGTGCCACCAGTGATTTGGGTCTGGGAGCGGGAGGGCCGAAACACAAAGATACGCAGTATTTT. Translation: CATSDLGLGAGGPKHKDTQYF.

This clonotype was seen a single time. CDR3 nucleotide sequence: TGTGCCACCAGCAGCCAAGGGAGTAGCACAGATACGCAGTATTTT. Its translation: CATSSQGSSTDTQYF. V gene TRBV15 combines with J gene TRBJ2-3; D may be TRBD2 (5 bases). CDR3 length: 15 residues. Germline V CDR1 and CDR2: LNHNV, YYDKDF (reference sequence). The V and J ends lost 3 bases and 0 bases respectively, with 10 bases between them.

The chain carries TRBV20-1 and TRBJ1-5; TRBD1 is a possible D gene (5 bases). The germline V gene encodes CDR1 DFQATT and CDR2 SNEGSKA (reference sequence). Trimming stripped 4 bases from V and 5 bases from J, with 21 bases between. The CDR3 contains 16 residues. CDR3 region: CSAIGPEPGRDQPQHF. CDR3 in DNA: TGCAGTGCTATTGGGCCCGAACCAGGGAGAGATCAGCCCCAGCATTTT.

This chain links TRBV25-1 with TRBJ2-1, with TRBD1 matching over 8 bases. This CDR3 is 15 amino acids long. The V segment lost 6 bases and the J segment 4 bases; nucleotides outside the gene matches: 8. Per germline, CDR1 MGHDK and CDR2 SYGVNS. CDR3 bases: TGTGCCAGCAGCGTCATGACAGGGGCTTACAATGAGCAGTTCTTC. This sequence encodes CASSVMTGAYNEQFF.

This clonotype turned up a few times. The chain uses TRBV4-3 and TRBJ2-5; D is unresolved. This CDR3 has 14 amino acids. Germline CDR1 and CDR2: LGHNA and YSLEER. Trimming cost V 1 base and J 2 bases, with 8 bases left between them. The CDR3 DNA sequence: TGCGCCAGCAGCCAAGGAGGCAGGCAAGAGACCCAGTACTTC. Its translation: CASSQGGRQETQYF.

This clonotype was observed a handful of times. The CDR3 bases are TGTGCCAGCAGCTTAGTGGCAGGGACTAGCACAGATACGCAGTATTTT. This sequence encodes CASSLVAGTSTDTQYF. This chain links TRBV7-2 with TRBJ2-3; a weak D match, TRBD2 (6 bases). Trimming cost V 1 base and J 0 bases, with 11 bases left between them. The CDR3 runs to 16 residues. Germline CDR1 SGHTA, CDR2 FQGNSA.

The CDR3 region has the DNA TGTGCCGCTGGCCAGTTGAACACTGAAGCTTTCTTT. Protein product: CAAGQLNTEAFF. The gene calls are TRBV7-9 and TRBJ1-1; D call uncertain. The CDR3 sequence is 12 residues long. Trimming cost V 11 bases and J 0 bases, with 10 bases left between them. The germline CDR1 and CDR2 sequences are SEHNR and FQNEAQ (reference sequence).

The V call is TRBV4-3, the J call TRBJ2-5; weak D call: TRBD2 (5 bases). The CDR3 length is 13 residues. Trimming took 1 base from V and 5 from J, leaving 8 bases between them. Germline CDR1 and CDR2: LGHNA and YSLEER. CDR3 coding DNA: TGCGCCAGCAGCCAAGCGGGGAGCGAGACCCAGTACTTC. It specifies CASSQAGSETQYF.

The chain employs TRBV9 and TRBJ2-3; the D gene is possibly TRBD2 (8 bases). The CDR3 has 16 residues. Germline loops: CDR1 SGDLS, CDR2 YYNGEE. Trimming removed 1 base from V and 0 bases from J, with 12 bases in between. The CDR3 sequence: CASSVRGGQSTDTQYF. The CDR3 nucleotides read TGTGCCAGCAGCGTACGGGGGGGACAGAGCACAGATACGCAGTATTTT.

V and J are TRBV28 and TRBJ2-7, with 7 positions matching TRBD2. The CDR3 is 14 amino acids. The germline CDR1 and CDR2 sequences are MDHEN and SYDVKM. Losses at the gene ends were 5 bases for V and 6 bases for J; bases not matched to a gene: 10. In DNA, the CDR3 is TGTGCCAGCAGTGGGCCCAATAGCGGGTCCGAGCAGTACTTC. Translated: CASSGPNSGSEQYF. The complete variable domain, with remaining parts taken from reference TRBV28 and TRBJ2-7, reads DVKVTQSSRYLVKRTGEKVFLECVQDMDHENMFWYRQDPGLGLRLIYFSYDVKMKEKGDIPEGYSVSREKKERFSLILESASTNQTSMYLCASSGPNSGSEQYFGPGTRLTVT.

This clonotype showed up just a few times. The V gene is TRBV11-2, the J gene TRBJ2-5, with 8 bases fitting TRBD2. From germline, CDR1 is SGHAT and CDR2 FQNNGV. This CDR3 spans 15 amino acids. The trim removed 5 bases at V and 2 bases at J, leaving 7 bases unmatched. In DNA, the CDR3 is TGTGCCAGCAGCGAGAGCGGGAGTGCACAAGAGACCCAGTACTTC. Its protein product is CASSESGSAQETQYF.

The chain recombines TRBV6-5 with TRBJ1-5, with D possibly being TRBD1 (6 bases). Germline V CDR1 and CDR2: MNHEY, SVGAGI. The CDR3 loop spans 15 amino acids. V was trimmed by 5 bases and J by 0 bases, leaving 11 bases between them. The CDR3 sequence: CASSRTANSNQPQHF. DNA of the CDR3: TGTGCCAGCAGTCGGACAGCAAATAGCAATCAGCCCCAGCATTTT.

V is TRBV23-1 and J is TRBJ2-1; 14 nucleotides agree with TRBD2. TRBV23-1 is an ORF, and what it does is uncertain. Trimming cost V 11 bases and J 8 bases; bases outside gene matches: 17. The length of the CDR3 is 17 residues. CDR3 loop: CAYRAGLAGAQRHEQFF. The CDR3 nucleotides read TGCGCCTACAGGGCGGGACTAGCGGGAGCGCAGAGGCATGAGCAGTTCTTC.

The CDR3 region is CASSYQGRGTDTQYF. The CDR3, as DNA: TGTGCCAGCAGTTATCAGGGGAGGGGCACAGATACGCAGTATTTT. The chain employs TRBV28 and TRBJ2-3, with D tentatively TRBD2 (7 bases). The ends were cut back, 4 bases at V and 1 base at J, with 12 bases in the middle. CDR1 and CDR2 from the germline V gene are MDHEN and SYDVKM. The CDR3 runs to 15 residues. Looking up the rest from reference TRBV28 and TRBJ2-3 gives the full variable domain: DVKVTQSSRYLVKRTGEKVFLECVQDMDHENMFWYRQDPGLGLRLIYFSYDVKMKEKGDIPEGYSVSREKKERFSLILESASTNQTSMYLCASSYQGRGTDTQYFGPGTRLTVL.

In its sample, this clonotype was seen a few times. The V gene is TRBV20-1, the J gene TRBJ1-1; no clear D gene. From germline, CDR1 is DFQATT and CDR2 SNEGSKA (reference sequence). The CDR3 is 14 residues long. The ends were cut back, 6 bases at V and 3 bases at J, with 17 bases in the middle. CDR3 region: CSAPTPQMYTEAFF. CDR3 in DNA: TGCAGTGCCCCAACACCACAGATGTACACTGAAGCTTTCTTT.

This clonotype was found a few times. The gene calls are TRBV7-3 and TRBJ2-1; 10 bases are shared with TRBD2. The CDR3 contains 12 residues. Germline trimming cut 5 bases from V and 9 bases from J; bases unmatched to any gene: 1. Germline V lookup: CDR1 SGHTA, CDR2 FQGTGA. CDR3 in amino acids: CASSSGRAEQFF. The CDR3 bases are TGTGCCAGCAGCAGCGGGAGGGCTGAGCAGTTCTTC.

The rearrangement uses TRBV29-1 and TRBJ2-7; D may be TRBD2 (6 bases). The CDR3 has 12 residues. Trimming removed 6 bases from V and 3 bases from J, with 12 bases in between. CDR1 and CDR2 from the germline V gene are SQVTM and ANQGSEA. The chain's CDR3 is CSVGPGDYEQYF. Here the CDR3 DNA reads TGCAGCGTGGGCCCGGGGGACTACGAGCAGTACTTC.

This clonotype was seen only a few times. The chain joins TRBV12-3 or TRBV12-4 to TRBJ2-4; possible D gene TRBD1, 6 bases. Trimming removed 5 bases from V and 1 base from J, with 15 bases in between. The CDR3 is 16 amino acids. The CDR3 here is CASSPQGSGAKNIQYF. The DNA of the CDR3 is TGTGCCAGCAGTCCACAGGGCTCAGGGGCCAAAAACATTCAGTACTTC.

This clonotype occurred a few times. The CDR3, as DNA: TGCAGTGCTGCACTGGACAGCTCGAACACCGGGGAGCTGTTTTTT. Translation gives CSAALDSSNTGELFF. The rearrangement links TRBV20-1 to TRBJ2-2; D is perhaps TRBD1 (6 bases). Trimming stripped 5 bases from V and 0 bases from J, with 13 bases between. There are 15 residues in the CDR3. The V gene's germline CDR1 is DFQATT and CDR2 SNEGSKA (reference sequence).